This paragraph reports one TCR beta chain. The germline V gene encodes CDR1 SNHLY and CDR2 FYNNEI. The CDR3 extends over 14 amino acids. Trimming removed 1 base from V and 8 bases from J, with 13 bases in between. The entry originates in a study of blood T cell repertoires in COVID-19. Generated by immunoSEQ multiplex PCR, the TCRdb table keeps only in-frame clones and is missing some. Seen here are 150,000 or so clones, about 83% observed once, and the top ten hold about 8%. J is TRBJ2-3 and V is TRBV2; D is ambiguous. The source of this sequence is a middle-aged man who had recovered from COVID-19. Sequencing was carried out using peripheral blood. CDR3 protein: CASSEEETERTQYF. The CDR3, as DNA: TGTGCCAGCAGTGAAGAGGAAACGGAGCGTACGCAGTATTTT.